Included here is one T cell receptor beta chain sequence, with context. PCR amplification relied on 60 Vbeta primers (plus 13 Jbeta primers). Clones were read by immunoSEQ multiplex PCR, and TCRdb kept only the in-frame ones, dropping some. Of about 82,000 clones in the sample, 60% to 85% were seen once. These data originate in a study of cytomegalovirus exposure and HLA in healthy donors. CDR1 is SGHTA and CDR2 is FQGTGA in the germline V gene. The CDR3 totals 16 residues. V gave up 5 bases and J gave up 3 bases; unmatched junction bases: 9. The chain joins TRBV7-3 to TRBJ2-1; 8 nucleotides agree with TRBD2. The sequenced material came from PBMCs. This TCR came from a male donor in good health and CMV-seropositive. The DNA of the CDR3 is TGTGCCAGCAGCAGAGATAGCGGGGACTACTACAATGAGCAGTTCTTC. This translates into CASSRDSGDYYNEQFF.